Each of the 17 T cell receptor beta chains below was sequenced from the same sample in a study of blood T cells in healthy people across ages (dated by TCRdb to about 2015). The library was made by 5' RACE. For sequencing, an Illumina HiSeq 2500 was employed. A second PCR of roughly 7 to 11 cycles was run with a J-beta primer mix and a sample-barcoded 5' primer. The public reads were reprocessed in TCRdb via fastp at Q25 and MiXCR, keeping in-frame beta chains. CDR3 protein duplicates are merged, each entry listing the most common genes and DNA. The sample table contains about 290,000 distinct CDR3 sequences; only one count was recorded for less than 30% of them. Roughly 30% of the sample comes from the top ten. The sequenced sample consisted of blood. The source is a woman in her seventies in good health.

This clonotype has only one observation. The rearrangement joins TRBV5-5 to TRBJ2-1; maybe TRBD2 (6 bases). Trimming took off 3 bases at V and 7 bases at J, with 26 bases between the two ends. This CDR3 comprises 18 residues. CDR1 SGHKS and CDR2 YYEKEE come from the germline V gene (reference sequence). The CDR3: CASSYLSHGPVGGNEQFF. The DNA of the CDR3 is TGTGCCAGCAGCTATCTTTCCCATGGCCCCGTGGGGGGTAATGAGCAGTTCTTC.

The V and J genes are TRBV12-3 or TRBV12-4 and TRBJ1-5; tentatively, D is TRBD1 (5 bases). This CDR3 region has 14 residues. Deletions cut 4 bases from V and 11 bases from J, with 18 bases between. The CDR3 coding sequence is TGTGCCAGCAGTTCAACAGTGGGGGTTTCGACCCAGCATTTT. Translating gives CASSSTVGVSTQHF.

This clonotype was counted a few times. V is TRBV10-2 and J is TRBJ2-7, with D perhaps matching TRBD2 (6 bases). Between the trimmed V and J ends, which lost 3 bases and 6 bases, there was a span of 15 bases. Germline CDR1 and CDR2: WSHSY and SAAADI. CDR3 size: 14 residues. The chain's CDR3 is CASSDAGYGSEQYF. In DNA form, the CDR3 reads TGCGCCAGCAGTGATGCGGGGTATGGTTCCGAGCAGTACTTC.

The V call is TRBV5-1, the J call TRBJ2-5, with D hard to call. This CDR3 is built from 13 residues. V was trimmed by 3 bases and J by 9 bases, leaving 15 bases between them. CDR1 and CDR2 from the germline V gene are SGHRS and YFSETQ. This CDR3 is CASSSSSLGAQYF. In DNA form, the CDR3 reads TGCGCCAGCAGCTCCAGCAGCCTTGGGGCCCAGTACTTC.

The gene calls are TRBV6-5 and TRBJ1-2; unclear D gene. This CDR3 has 15 amino acids. V dropped 0 bases and J dropped 4 bases, with 12 bases sitting between them. CDR1 MNHEY and CDR2 SVGAGI come from the germline V gene. CDR3 sequence (DNA): TGTGCCAGCAGTTACTCGTCGCCTTTGAGCTATGGCTACACCTTC. Its translation is CASSYSSPLSYGYTF.

This clonotype was seen a few times. A junction end diverges from the germline sequence, so it may reflect a read error. The rearrangement joins TRBV7-9 to TRBJ2-5; weak D call: TRBD2 (5 bases). Germline values: CDR1 SEHNR, CDR2 FQNEAQ (reference sequence). The CDR3 runs to 13 residues. The DNA of the CDR3 is TGTGCCAGCAGCCCCTTGTCGAGGGAGACCCAGTGCTTC. Its protein product is CASSPLSRETQCF.

The sample holds a few counts of this clonotype. The V gene is TRBV3-1, the J gene TRBJ2-3, with D tentatively TRBD2 (6 bases). The CDR3 contains 12 residues. Per the germline V gene, CDR1 is LGHDT and CDR2 is YNNKEL (reference sequence). V lost 4 bases and J 6 bases, leaving 8 bases between the germline ends. CDR3 residues: CASSPRGDTQYF. CDR3 DNA sequence: TGTGCCAGCAGCCCCCGGGGGGATACGCAGTATTTT.

The V and J genes are TRBV6-1 and TRBJ1-1; D is ambiguous. Germline CDR1 reads MNHNS; CDR2 reads SASEGT. Trimming left V 5 bases short and J 7 bases short, with 8 bases between. The CDR3 length is 11 residues. The CDR3 DNA is TGTGCCAGCAGTCGAGGTTATGAAGCTTTCTTT. It specifies CASSRGYEAFF.

The V call is TRBV14, the J call TRBJ2-1; D is uncertain. CDR1 and CDR2 from the germline V gene are SGHDN and FVKESK. Trimming removed 1 base at V and 5 bases at J, with 15 bases between. This CDR3 is 16 amino acids long. The CDR3 spells CASSQVGRTLNNEQFF. The CDR3 DNA reads TGTGCCAGCAGCCAAGTCGGCCGGACCCTGAACAATGAGCAGTTCTTC.

V and J are TRBV29-1 and TRBJ2-5; no clear D gene. The J call may be mistaken, given a closer DNA end match to TRBJ2-1. The CDR3 totals 12 residues. Germline V gene lookup returns CDR1 SQVTM and CDR2 ANQGSEA. CDR3 protein: CSVELYSDEQFF. Here the CDR3 DNA reads TGCAGCGTTGAACTATACTCGGATGAGCAGTTCTTC.

The CDR3 is CASSAGRNTIYF. The CDR3 nucleotides are TGTGCCAGCAGTGCCGGGAGAAACACCATATATTTT. The chain joins TRBV6-5 to TRBJ1-3; D is ambiguous. V was trimmed by 5 bases and J by 5 bases, leaving 7 bases between them. The CDR3 length is 12 residues. Germline CDR1 is MNHEY and CDR2 is SVGAGI.

The chain joins TRBV7-2 to TRBJ2-7, with 10 positions matching TRBD1. The junction had 8 bases not matched to a gene; V was cut back by 5 bases and J by 4 bases. The CDR3 contains 15 residues. Germline V gene data show CDR1 as SGHTA and CDR2 as FQGNSA. CDR3 region: CASSLRRTGGYEQYF. The CDR3 DNA is TGTGCCAGCAGCCTTAGGAGGACAGGGGGGTACGAGCAGTACTTC.

The table lists this clonotype with many counts. The V and J genes are TRBV28 and TRBJ2-1, with TRBD2 identical over 9 bases. The CDR3 has 17 amino acids. Germline CDR1 is MDHEN and CDR2 is SYDVKM. Losses at the gene ends were 4 bases for V and 4 bases for J; bases not matched to a gene: 11. The CDR3: CASSSPWAGGEYNEQFF. CDR3 sequence (DNA): TGTGCCAGCAGTTCACCTTGGGCGGGAGGGGAATACAATGAGCAGTTCTTC.

This chain connects TRBV29-1 to TRBJ2-7, with TRBD1 matching 7 bases. The CDR3 covers 12 residues. CDR1 and CDR2 (germline): SQVTM, ANQGSEA. Trimming removed 3 bases from V and 5 bases from J; junction bases left unmatched: 4. The CDR3 nucleotides are TGCAGCGTTGACCCGACAGGGCACGAGCAGTACTTC. Translated: CSVDPTGHEQYF.

The chain carries TRBV25-1 and TRBJ1-2; 7 nucleotides line up with TRBD1. Germline V gene lookup returns CDR1 MGHDK and CDR2 SYGVNS. V was pared by 4 bases and J by 6 bases, with 5 bases of the junction left unmatched. CDR3 length: 13 amino acids. CDR3: CASSVTGSNGYTF. The CDR3 bases are TGTGCCAGCAGTGTGACAGGGAGCAATGGCTACACCTTC.

This clonotype was counted between two and nine times. The chain carries TRBV29-1 and TRBJ2-3; D is unclear. Trimming stripped 6 bases from V and 3 bases from J, with 4 bases between. The CDR3 consists of 10 residues. CDR1 SQVTM and CDR2 ANQGSEA come from the germline V gene. Here the CDR3 reads CSVATDTQYF. The CDR3 DNA sequence: TGCAGCGTCGCAACAGATACGCAGTATTTT.

The sample holds a few counts of this clonotype. This sequence joins TRBV6-2 or TRBV6-3 and TRBJ2-7; 11 bases fit TRBD2. J lost 8 bases, V lost 2 bases, and 20 bases had no gene match. The CDR3 runs 19 residues. CDR1 MNHEY and CDR2 SVGEGT come from the germline V gene. DNA of the CDR3: TGTGCCAGCAGTTACCTCTCACTAGCGGGAGAGCTCCTCTCTGTGAAGCAGTACTTC. Translating it yields CASSYLSLAGELLSVKQYF.